This is a list of T cell receptor beta chains from one sample in a study of T-cell reconstitution after alpha-beta-depleted transplantation in children. MiXCR was run by TCRdb on the PCR reads, yielding one entry per CDR3 protein. The sample lists 360,000 or so distinct CDR3 sequences; 20% were seen once. Sequenced material: PBMCs from the stem cell graft donor, taken from the stem cell graft. The receptors shown here come from a human donor who donated a stem cell graft to a child with acute myeloid leukemia. Both conserved end residues are part of each CDR3. Fields, in order: D gene, V gene, CDR3 length, J gene, clone size, CDR3 DNA, CDR3 protein. D genes are given only for firm matches. Clone size is not always given. Where it is, it says once, few, many or a class for expanded clones.

d_gene: TRBD2
v_gene: TRBV7-2
len: 13
j_gene: TRBJ2-5
abundance: .
CDR3nt: TGTGCCGAGGCGGGGAGGGCCCAAGAGACCCAGTACTTC
CDR3aa: CAEAGRAQETQYF

d_gene: .
v_gene: TRBV7-9
len: 14
j_gene: TRBJ2-1
abundance: many
CDR3nt: TGTGCCAGCAGCCCTTATGAGAGGGTCAATGAGCAGTTCTTC
CDR3aa: CASSPYERVNEQFF

d_gene: .
v_gene: TRBV3-1
len: 17
j_gene: TRBJ2-1
abundance: few
CDR3nt: TGTGCCAGCAGCCAAGGACTAAGTCCAGCAGGCTACAATGAGCAGTTCTTC
CDR3aa: CASSQGLSPAGYNEQFF

d_gene: .
v_gene: TRBV18
len: 16
j_gene: TRBJ1-3
abundance: few
CDR3nt: TGTGCCAGCTCACCAATACAGCCGGACTCTGGAAACACCATATATTTT
CDR3aa: CASSPIQPDSGNTIYF

d_gene: .
v_gene: TRBV29-1
len: 12
j_gene: TRBJ2-7
abundance: few
CDR3nt: TGCAGCGTTTATACGGACGACTACGAGCAGTACTTC
CDR3aa: CSVYTDDYEQYF

d_gene: .
v_gene: TRBV20-1
len: 13
j_gene: TRBJ1-1
abundance: many
CDR3nt: TGCAGTGCTAGTTTGGTCCTGAACACTGAAGCTTTCTTT
CDR3aa: CSASLVLNTEAFF

d_gene: .
v_gene: TRBV28
len: 17
j_gene: TRBJ1-1
abundance: once
CDR3nt: TGTGCCAGCAGTTTAATCTTTAATGGGGACCAGAACACTGAAGCTTTCTTT
CDR3aa: CASSLIFNGDQNTEAFF

d_gene: .
v_gene: TRBV11-2
len: 18
j_gene: TRBJ2-6
abundance: few
CDR3nt: TGTGCCAGCAGCCCGGCCGGGACAAAGAGCTCTGGGGCCAACGTCCTGACTTTC
CDR3aa: CASSPAGTKSSGANVLTF

d_gene: TRBD1
v_gene: TRBV15
len: 15
j_gene: TRBJ1-6
abundance: .
CDR3nt: TGTGCCACCAGCAGAGATAACAGGGGTAATTCACCCCTCCACTTT
CDR3aa: CATSRDNRGNSPLHF

d_gene: TRBD1
v_gene: TRBV12-3/TRBV12-4
len: 13
j_gene: TRBJ2-1
abundance: .
CDR3nt: TGTGCCAGCAGGACAGGGGTCAACAATGAGCAGTTCTTC
CDR3aa: CASRTGVNNEQFF

d_gene: .
v_gene: TRBV4-3
len: 13
j_gene: TRBJ2-7
abundance: .
CDR3nt: TGCGCCAGCAGCCAAGTCGGGGGCTACGAGCAGTACTTC
CDR3aa: CASSQVGGYEQYF

d_gene: .
v_gene: TRBV4-2
len: 16
j_gene: TRBJ1-2
abundance: many
CDR3nt: TGTGCCAGCAGCCAGACCGGGACAAGCCTTAACTATGGCTACACCTTC
CDR3aa: CASSQTGTSLNYGYTF

d_gene: .
v_gene: TRBV12-3/TRBV12-4
len: 12
j_gene: TRBJ2-7
abundance: .
CDR3nt: TGTGCCAGCACCATTGGGACCTACGAGCAGTACTTC
CDR3aa: CASTIGTYEQYF

d_gene: TRBD1
v_gene: TRBV5-1
len: 14
j_gene: TRBJ2-7
abundance: few
CDR3nt: TGCGCCAGCAGGGCTGGACAGGGGTTCTACGAGCAGTACTTC
CDR3aa: CASRAGQGFYEQYF

d_gene: .
v_gene: TRBV3-1
len: 16
j_gene: TRBJ2-5
abundance: .
CDR3nt: TGTGCCAGCAGCCAACCAGGAGGAGGGTTGGGAGAGACCCAGTACTTC
CDR3aa: CASSQPGGGLGETQYF

d_gene: .
v_gene: TRBV10-1
len: 15
j_gene: TRBJ2-7
abundance: .
CDR3nt: TGCGCCAGCAGTGAGTCGAGGGAGAATTCCTACGAGCAGTACTTC
CDR3aa: CASSESRENSYEQYF

d_gene: .
v_gene: TRBV4-1
len: 18
j_gene: TRBJ2-5
abundance: .
CDR3nt: TGCGCCAGCAGCCAAGGATTCGGCCGACGAATGTACCAAGAGACCCAGTACTTC
CDR3aa: CASSQGFGRRMYQETQYF

d_gene: .
v_gene: TRBV15
len: 15
j_gene: TRBJ2-1
abundance: .
CDR3nt: TGTGCCACCAGCAGAGTGACGGGAGCGTCCAATGAGCAGTTCTTC
CDR3aa: CATSRVTGASNEQFF

d_gene: TRBD1
v_gene: TRBV29-1
len: 15
j_gene: TRBJ1-1
abundance: .
CDR3nt: TGCAGCGTTGCGGGGACAGGGGGCGCGCACACTGAAGCTTTCTTT
CDR3aa: CSVAGTGGAHTEAFF

d_gene: .
v_gene: TRBV29-1
len: 13
j_gene: TRBJ2-7
abundance: .
CDR3nt: TGCAGCGTGACGACTGGGGATGCATACGAGCAGTACTTC
CDR3aa: CSVTTGDAYEQYF

d_gene: .
v_gene: TRBV7-8
len: 12
j_gene: TRBJ2-7
abundance: .
CDR3nt: TGTGCCAGCAGGGGAACTAGATACGAGCAGTACTTC
CDR3aa: CASRGTRYEQYF

d_gene: TRBD1
v_gene: TRBV27
len: 15
j_gene: TRBJ1-2
abundance: few
CDR3nt: TGTGCCAGCAGTCTCCGGACAGGGGCTAACTATGGCTACACCTTC
CDR3aa: CASSLRTGANYGYTF

d_gene: .
v_gene: TRBV28
len: 15
j_gene: TRBJ2-7
abundance: .
CDR3nt: TGTGCCAGCAGCAATAGTTACCTGGGGTCCTACGAGCAGTACTTC
CDR3aa: CASSNSYLGSYEQYF

d_gene: .
v_gene: TRBV6-4
len: 13
j_gene: TRBJ1-1
abundance: many
CDR3nt: TGTGCCAGCAGCCAAGGTCCTTACACTGAAGCTTTCTTT
CDR3aa: CASSQGPYTEAFF

d_gene: TRBD2
v_gene: TRBV12-3/TRBV12-4
len: 15
j_gene: TRBJ2-1
abundance: .
CDR3nt: TGTGCCAGCAGTTCTCTAGCGGGAGGCAACAATGAGCAGTTCTTC
CDR3aa: CASSSLAGGNNEQFF

d_gene: TRBD2
v_gene: TRBV29-1
len: 17
j_gene: TRBJ2-1
abundance: .
CDR3nt: TGCAGCGTTGATCCACTAGCGGGAGGCCCCCCTTACAATGAGCAGTTCTTC
CDR3aa: CSVDPLAGGPPYNEQFF

d_gene: .
v_gene: TRBV20-1
len: 15
j_gene: TRBJ2-1
abundance: few
CDR3nt: TGCAGTGCTAGAGATCTCGAGGGCTCCTACAATGAGCAGTTCTTC
CDR3aa: CSARDLEGSYNEQFF

d_gene: .
v_gene: TRBV28
len: 15
j_gene: TRBJ2-6
abundance: .
CDR3nt: TGTGCCAGCAGTCGGCAATTCTCTGGGGCCAACGTCCTGACTTTC
CDR3aa: CASSRQFSGANVLTF

d_gene: TRBD2
v_gene: TRBV5-1
len: 16
j_gene: TRBJ2-7
abundance: few
CDR3nt: TGCGCCAGCAGCGTACTCCCGGGACTAGCTGGCGACGAGCAGTACTTC
CDR3aa: CASSVLPGLAGDEQYF

d_gene: .
v_gene: TRBV6-1
len: 16
j_gene: TRBJ2-1
abundance: many
CDR3nt: TGTGCCAGCTCGCGAGGGTCGATGAGCTCCTACAATGAGCAGTTCTTC
CDR3aa: CASSRGSMSSYNEQFF

d_gene: .
v_gene: TRBV4-2
len: 15
j_gene: TRBJ1-1
abundance: many
CDR3nt: TGTGCCAGCAGCCAAGTAAGGCAGACGAACACTGAAGCTTTCTTT
CDR3aa: CASSQVRQTNTEAFF

d_gene: TRBD1
v_gene: TRBV28
len: 15
j_gene: TRBJ1-1
abundance: few
CDR3nt: TGTGCCAGCAGGACCGGGACAGGGGATTGGACTGAAGCTTTCTTT
CDR3aa: CASRTGTGDWTEAFF

d_gene: TRBD1
v_gene: TRBV10-2
len: 14
j_gene: TRBJ2-7
abundance: .
CDR3nt: TGCGCCAGCAGTGGGACAGGGGGGTCCCACGAGCAGTACTTC
CDR3aa: CASSGTGGSHEQYF

d_gene: .
v_gene: TRBV3-1
len: 16
j_gene: TRBJ2-2
abundance: .
CDR3nt: TGTGCCAGCAGCCCAAGAGCCGGGAAGAACACCGGGGAGCTGTTTTTT
CDR3aa: CASSPRAGKNTGELFF

d_gene: .
v_gene: TRBV5-8
len: 14
j_gene: TRBJ2-3
abundance: .
CDR3nt: TGTGCCAGCAGCCTAGGGTCATACACAGATACGCAGTATTTT
CDR3aa: CASSLGSYTDTQYF

d_gene: TRBD2
v_gene: TRBV29-1
len: 11
j_gene: TRBJ2-7
abundance: many
CDR3nt: TGCAGCGCCGGACTAGACTTCGAGCAGTACTTC
CDR3aa: CSAGLDFEQYF

d_gene: TRBD2
v_gene: TRBV7-2
len: 15
j_gene: TRBJ2-1
abundance: many
CDR3nt: TGTGCCAGCAGCTTTACTAGCGGGACCAACAATGAGCAGTTCTTC
CDR3aa: CASSFTSGTNNEQFF

d_gene: .
v_gene: TRBV4-2
len: 16
j_gene: TRBJ2-1
abundance: many
CDR3nt: TGTGCCAGCAGCCCGATCCAAGCCAGGCTAGAATATGAGCAGTTCTTC
CDR3aa: CASSPIQARLEYEQFF

d_gene: .
v_gene: TRBV20-1
len: 16
j_gene: TRBJ2-1
abundance: few
CDR3nt: TGCAGTGCTAGAGATCGGTTATCCGGCGGGGGCGATGAGCAGTTCTTC
CDR3aa: CSARDRLSGGGDEQFF

d_gene: TRBD1
v_gene: TRBV6-2/TRBV6-3
len: 15
j_gene: TRBJ2-1
abundance: few
CDR3nt: TGTGCCAGCCGAGACGGGACAGGGAACTACAATGAGCAGTTCTTC
CDR3aa: CASRDGTGNYNEQFF

d_gene: .
v_gene: TRBV27
len: 20
j_gene: TRBJ2-6
abundance: once
CDR3nt: TGTGCCAGCAGTTTATCTATCGTTACGTTCCCGGGCTCTGGGGCCAACGTCCTGACTTTC
CDR3aa: CASSLSIVTFPGSGANVLTF

d_gene: .
v_gene: TRBV5-1
len: 14
j_gene: TRBJ2-2
abundance: few
CDR3nt: TGCGCCAGCAGCACCCTCCCAGGGCGTGTGGAGCTGTTTTTT
CDR3aa: CASSTLPGRVELFF

d_gene: TRBD2
v_gene: TRBV5-1
len: 16
j_gene: TRBJ2-1
abundance: once
CDR3nt: TGCGCCAGCAGCTTGGCCGGCGCGGGAGAACTCAATGAGCAGTTCTTC
CDR3aa: CASSLAGAGELNEQFF

d_gene: .
v_gene: TRBV12-3/TRBV12-4
len: 15
j_gene: TRBJ1-5
abundance: .
CDR3nt: TGTGCCAGCAGTTTCAGCCTGAATAGCAATCAGCCCCAGCATTTT
CDR3aa: CASSFSLNSNQPQHF

d_gene: TRBD2
v_gene: TRBV20-1
len: 15
j_gene: TRBJ2-3
abundance: many
CDR3nt: TGCAGTGCTACCCCGACTAGCGGGAACACAGATACGCAGTATTTT
CDR3aa: CSATPTSGNTDTQYF

d_gene: .
v_gene: TRBV6-1
len: 13
j_gene: TRBJ2-7
abundance: .
CDR3nt: TGTGCCAGCAGTGAACAGGGTACCTACGAGCAGTACTTC
CDR3aa: CASSEQGTYEQYF

d_gene: TRBD2
v_gene: TRBV7-2
len: 14
j_gene: TRBJ2-1
abundance: .
CDR3nt: TGTGCCAGCAGCCGAGGCCTAGCGGACAATGAGCAGTTCTTC
CDR3aa: CASSRGLADNEQFF

d_gene: .
v_gene: TRBV24-1
len: 13
j_gene: TRBJ2-1
abundance: .
CDR3nt: TGTGCCACCAGTGATTCTGGATACAATGAGCAGTTCTTC
CDR3aa: CATSDSGYNEQFF

d_gene: TRBD2
v_gene: TRBV29-1
len: 14
j_gene: TRBJ2-1
abundance: many
CDR3nt: TGCAGCGGGATACTAGCGGGACTTTACAATGAGCAGTTCTTC
CDR3aa: CSGILAGLYNEQFF

d_gene: .
v_gene: TRBV12-3/TRBV12-4
len: 11
j_gene: TRBJ2-1
abundance: many
CDR3nt: TGTGCCAGCGGGGTGTCGAGTGAGCAGTTCTTC
CDR3aa: CASGVSSEQFF